This T cell receptor (beta chain) comes out of a study of EBV T-cell therapy then PD-1 blockade in nasopharyngeal carcinoma. TCRdb's table, derived via immunoSEQ multiplex PCR, lists solely in-frame clones and lacks some. Of 15,000 to 20,000 clones detected, approximately 80% appear once; the ten largest clones hold under 30%. This clone was counted once. Its specificity is not known. Noted treatment: AdE1-LMPpoly-expanded autologous EBV-specific T-cell therapy followed by anti-PD-1 nivolumab. The V gene's germline CDR1 is PRHDT and CDR2 FYEKMQ (reference sequence). V lost 5 bases, J lost 2 bases, and 10 bases stayed unmatched. The CDR3 sequence is 16 residues long.

This material consisted of CD8+ T cells from blood, taken at day 0 from a patient whose treatment included autologous EBV-specific T cells and nivolumab. The chain carries TRBV13 and TRBJ2-7, with TRBD2 matching 9 bases. The receptor comes from a man aged 40-49 years with nasopharyngeal carcinoma. As DNA, the CDR3 is TGTGCCAGCAGCCCGCCGGGACTAGCCGTTACCTACGAGCAGTACTTC. Translating gives CASSPPGLAVTYEQYF.